These 30 T cell receptor beta chains were sequenced from one sample in a study of cytomegalovirus exposure and HLA in healthy donors. PCR used 60 Vbeta primers and 13 Jbeta primers. TCRdb's table, derived via immunoSEQ multiplex PCR, lists solely in-frame clones and lacks some. The data show more than 95,000 clones, roughly 80% seen once. Sequenced: PBMCs. The source is a woman aged 40 to 55 in good health and CMV-seronegative.

This CDR3 reads CATSRVLGKVRDEQFF. The CDR3 coding sequence is TGTGCCACCAGCAGGGTCCTTGGGAAGGTGAGGGATGAGCAGTTCTTC. J is TRBJ2-1 and V is TRBV15; maybe TRBD2 (5 bases). CDR1 is LNHNV, CDR2 YYDKDF, per germline (reference sequence). The CDR3 has 16 residues. The V and J ends lost 3 bases and 8 bases respectively, with 20 bases between them.

The V and J genes are TRBV5-4 and TRBJ2-7; 8 nucleotides agree with TRBD2. The CDR3 is 18 amino acids. The J segment lost 1 base and the V segment lost 9 bases, leaving 21 bases of the junction unmatched. The germline V gene has CDR1 SGHNT and CDR2 YYREEE (reference sequence). The CDR3 DNA reads as TGTGCCATTACCCCGGGACTAGATCTCTCGATCCGTTCCTACGAGCAGTACTTC. It yields the protein CAITPGLDLSIRSYEQYF.

The chain couples TRBV30 to TRBJ1-1, with D tentatively TRBD1 (6 bases). This CDR3 contains 13 residues. The V end was cut by 3 bases, the J end by 0 bases, with 8 bases between. The germline V gene has CDR1 GTSNPN and CDR2 SVGIG (reference sequence). DNA of the CDR3: TGTGCCTGGAGGGACAGAATGAACACTGAAGCTTTCTTT. It specifies CAWRDRMNTEAFF.

The V call is TRBV7-8, the J call TRBJ2-3; D is unclear. Looked up from germline, CDR1 is SGHVS and CDR2 is FQNEAQ. V shed 5 bases and J shed 2 bases, with 14 bases lying between them. The CDR3 spans 15 residues. The CDR3 is CASSRNPGPTDTQYF. CDR3 DNA: TGTGCCAGCAGCCGTAACCCGGGTCCCACAGATACGCAGTATTTT.

V and J are TRBV28 and TRBJ2-1; D not certain. V shed 2 bases and J shed 0 bases, with 11 bases lying between them. Germline V CDR1 and CDR2: MDHEN, SYDVKM. The CDR3 loop spans 16 amino acids. As DNA, the CDR3 is TGTGCCAGCAGTTTAGGGCCGATGGGCTCCTACAATGAGCAGTTCTTC. The encoded protein is CASSLGPMGSYNEQFF.

Comment on this clone: A read error may account for a junction end that differs from germline. This chain uses TRBV7-9 with TRBJ2-1; 11 bases align to TRBD2. The CDR3 contains 15 residues. Germline CDR1 reads SEHNR; CDR2 reads FQNEAQ (reference sequence). Here the CDR3 reads CSSSLGTSGLNEQFF. The CDR3 DNA sequence: TGTTCCAGCAGCTTAGGGACTAGCGGACTCAATGAGCAGTTCTTC. The full variable domain, in which reference TRBV7-9 and TRBJ2-1 provide the parts outside the CDR3, is DTGVSQNPRHKITKRGQNVTFRCDPISEHNRLYWYRQTLGQGPEFLTYFQNEAQLEKSRLLSDRFSAERPKGSFSTLEIQRTEQGDSAMYLCSSSLGTSGLNEQFFGPGTRLTVL.

The chain is built from TRBV11-1 and TRBJ2-2; 9 bases are shared with TRBD2. Germline CDR1 reads SGHAT; CDR2 reads FQDESV (reference sequence). The CDR3 runs 17 residues. J gave up 1 base and V 2 bases, and 5 bases lay outside the gene matches. The CDR3 DNA reads as TGTGCCAGCAGCTTACGTCTAGCGGGACGGAACACCGGGGAGCTGTTTTTT. This codes for CASSLRLAGRNTGELFF. Full variable domain (remainder filled in from reference TRBV11-1 and TRBJ2-2): EAEVAQSPRYKITEKSQAVAFWCDPISGHATLYWYRQILGQGPELLVQFQDESVVDDSQLPKDRFSAERLKGVDSTLKIQPAELGDSAMYLCASSLRLAGRNTGELFFGEGSRLTVL.

The chain recombines TRBV4-3 with TRBJ2-7, with 9 bases matching TRBD2. V lost 0 bases and J lost 3; bases outside the gene matches: 6. The CDR3 extends over 16 amino acids. From germline, CDR1 is LGHNA and CDR2 YSLEER. The CDR3 sequence is CASSQDGLAGYYEQYF. Written as DNA, the CDR3 is TGCGCCAGCAGCCAAGACGGGCTAGCGGGATACTACGAGCAGTACTTC.

By share, this clone counts as medium-sized (0.01 to 0.1%). This chain links TRBV7-9 with TRBJ2-7; D is uncertain. V was trimmed by 1 base and J by 0 bases, leaving 13 bases between them. CDR1 is SEHNR, CDR2 FQNEAQ, per germline (reference sequence). The CDR3 spans 16 residues. CDR3 sequence: CASSLDPAVTSYEQYF. The DNA of the CDR3 is TGTGCCAGCAGCTTAGACCCCGCGGTCACCTCCTACGAGCAGTACTTC.

This chain uses TRBV5-4 with TRBJ1-6, with TRBD1 matching 9 bases. With V trimmed by 4 bases and J by 10 bases, 9 bases remained unmatched. The germline V gene has CDR1 SGHNT and CDR2 YYREEE (reference sequence). The CDR3 is 15 residues long. As DNA, the CDR3 is TGTGCCAGCAGCGAGGACAGGGGAGTAGGATCACCCCTCCACTTT. Its protein is CASSEDRGVGSPLHF.

The gene calls are TRBV28 and TRBJ2-1; TRBD2 might be the D (6 bases). V lost 1 base and J 8 bases, leaving 18 bases between the germline ends. CDR3 length equals 16 residues. Per the germline V gene, CDR1 is MDHEN and CDR2 is SYDVKM. The CDR3 coding sequence is TGTGCCAGCAGTTTATCCCAAGCGGGCCATGGGGATGAGCAGTTCTTC. Its translation: CASSLSQAGHGDEQFF.

The V call is TRBV2, the J call TRBJ2-5, with 9 nucleotides matching TRBD1. V lost 5 bases, J lost 2 bases, and 3 bases stayed unmatched. Looked up from germline, CDR1 is SNHLY and CDR2 is FYNNEI. This CDR3 has 14 residues. For the CDR3, the DNA is TGTGCCAGCAGTCGAGACAGGGGGCAAGAGACCCAGTACTTC. As protein: CASSRDRGQETQYF.

The chain couples TRBV27 to TRBJ1-1; a weak D match, TRBD1 (5 bases). CDR1 MNHEY and CDR2 SMNVEV come from the germline V gene (reference sequence). Deletions cut 2 bases from V and 1 base from J, with 14 bases between. The CDR3 is 16 residues long. The CDR3 is CASSLTGYVWNTEAFF. The CDR3 coding sequence is TGTGCCAGCAGTTTAACAGGTTACGTGTGGAACACTGAAGCTTTCTTT.

The V gene is TRBV29-1, the J gene TRBJ2-2, with D possibly TRBD1 on 6 matching bases. CDR1 and CDR2 from the germline V gene are SQVTM and ANQGSEA. This CDR3 has 14 residues. The V end lost 4 bases, the J end lost 6 bases, and 15 bases lay between the germline ends. CDR3 residues: CSVVPQGGAGELFF. The CDR3 region has the DNA TGCAGCGTTGTACCACAGGGTGGGGCCGGGGAGCTGTTTTTT.

This rearrangement joins TRBV19 to TRBJ1-3, with TRBD1 identical over 9 bases. CDR3 length: 16 amino acids. V lost 5 bases to trimming and J lost 3 bases; unmatched junction nucleotides: 8. The V gene's germline CDR1 is LNHDA and CDR2 SQIVND (reference sequence). The CDR3 loop reads CASSFIQGANGNTIYF. The CDR3 coding sequence is TGTGCCAGTAGTTTTATACAGGGGGCCAATGGAAACACCATATATTTT.

J is TRBJ2-5 and V is TRBV11-2; 8 bases fit TRBD2. Trimming cost V 7 bases and J 2 bases; bases outside gene matches: 6. Germline CDR1 and CDR2: SGHAT and FQNNGV. The CDR3 runs to 14 residues. The chain's CDR3 is CASNPSGLQETQYF. Written as DNA, the CDR3 is TGTGCCAGCAACCCTAGCGGGCTACAAGAGACCCAGTACTTC. The full variable domain, rest sourced from reference TRBV11-2 and TRBJ2-5, is EAGVAQSPRYKIIEKRQSVAFWCNPISGHATLYWYQQILGQGPKLLIQFQNNGVVDDSQLPKDRFSAERLKGVDSTLKIQPAKLEDSAVYLCASNPSGLQETQYFGPGTRLLVL.

The chain carries TRBV7-9 and TRBJ2-3; D is possibly TRBD2 (6 bases). V was trimmed by 5 bases and J by 5 bases, leaving 11 bases between them. The germline V gene encodes CDR1 SEHNR and CDR2 FQNEAQ (reference sequence). CDR3 length: 13 residues. This CDR3 is CASSRDFEDTQYF. The CDR3 DNA reads as TGTGCCAGCAGCCGGGACTTCGAAGATACGCAGTATTTT.

This chain joins TRBV7-3 and TRBJ2-3, with 8 bases identical to TRBD1. This CDR3 is built from 18 residues. Looked up from germline, CDR1 is SGHTA and CDR2 is FQGTGA. V was clipped by 4 bases and J by 1 base; unmatched bases: 13. The DNA for the CDR3 is TGTGCCAGCAGCTCCCTGGGAGGACAGGGATTCCGCACAGATACGCAGTATTTT. Amino acid sequence: CASSSLGGQGFRTDTQYF.

The rearrangement links TRBV7-9 to TRBJ2-4; 12 bases match TRBD1. V gave up 4 bases and J gave up 2 bases; unmatched junction bases: 12. The CDR3 has 19 amino acids. Germline assignment: CDR1 SEHNR and CDR2 FQNEAQ (reference sequence). The CDR3 here is CASSSVGTGGAYSKNIQYF. CDR3 coding DNA: TGTGCCAGCAGCTCCGTCGGGACAGGGGGCGCGTATTCCAAAAACATTCAGTACTTC.

The chain recombines TRBV28 with TRBJ2-3; D not resolved. The V end was cut by 5 bases, the J end by 5 bases, with 17 bases between. CDR3 length equals 15 residues. Per germline, CDR1 MDHEN and CDR2 SYDVKM. The CDR3 here is CASSLRHRPKDTQYF. DNA of the CDR3: TGTGCCAGCAGTCTCCGACATCGACCCAAAGATACGCAGTATTTT.

The chain links TRBV7-9 to TRBJ2-2; perhaps TRBD2 as D (6 bases). Germline CDR1 SEHNR, CDR2 FQNEAQ (reference sequence). V gave up 5 bases and J gave up 2 bases, with 15 bases separating them. The CDR3 runs 16 residues. The chain's CDR3 is CASSTRPGVNTGELFF. Here the CDR3 DNA reads TGTGCCAGCAGCACCCGCCCGGGGGTTAACACCGGGGAGCTGTTTTTT.

Comment on this clone: The junction does not match germline at one end; this may be a read error. The CDR3 DNA is TGTGCTAGCAGTCCGGCATCAAGCGGGACCCAGTACTTC. Amino acids: CASSPASSGTQYF. The V call is TRBV7-7, the J call TRBJ2-5; the D gene is possibly TRBD2 (5 bases). Germline CDR1 SSHAT, CDR2 FNYEAQ (reference sequence). This CDR3 has 13 residues.

This clone was picked up one time. The rearrangement joins TRBV28 to TRBJ2-1; D not certain. Germline V gene sequence: CDR1 MDHEN, CDR2 SYDVKM. The CDR3 consists of 14 residues. The CDR3 sequence: CSTTRSPTGSEQFF. Written as DNA, the CDR3 is TGTTCAACCACGAGGTCCCCAACGGGTTCTGAGCAGTTCTTC.

The chain employs TRBV4-1 and TRBJ2-5; TRBD1 aligns across 7 bases. Germline CDR1 reads MGHRA; CDR2 reads YSYEKL. J was trimmed by 4 bases and V by 2 bases; bases with no gene match: 7. The CDR3 contains 15 residues. CDR3 DNA: TGCGCCAGCAGCCAATTACAGGGGCTGAGAGAGACCCAGTACTTC. It codes for CASSQLQGLRETQYF.

J is TRBJ1-1 and V is TRBV7-9; 7 bases agree with TRBD1. CDR3 length equals 15 residues. V lost 4 bases to trimming and J lost 1 base; unmatched junction nucleotides: 6. Germline assignment: CDR1 SEHNR and CDR2 FQNEAQ (reference sequence). The CDR3 loop reads CASSSSTGQNTEAFF. The CDR3 nucleotides read TGTGCCAGCAGCTCCTCGACAGGGCAGAACACTGAAGCTTTCTTT.

This chain joins TRBV11-2 and TRBJ2-2; D perhaps matches TRBD2 (6 bases). V lost 4 bases to trimming and J lost 4 bases, with 13 bases between them. Germline CDR1 and CDR2: SGHAT and FQNNGV. The CDR3 contains 15 residues. CDR3 sequence (DNA): TGTGCCAGCAGCTCCATTGGGGGGAGCACCGGGGAGCTGTTTTTT. Protein sequence: CASSSIGGSTGELFF.

This chain's CDR3 is CASTGSPYEQYF. The CDR3 coding sequence is TGTGCCAGCACCGGGTCTCCCTACGAGCAGTACTTC. J is TRBJ2-7 and V is TRBV6-6; no clear D. The CDR3 has 12 amino acids. The germline V gene encodes CDR1 MNHNY and CDR2 SVGAGI (reference sequence). V lost 7 bases, J lost 2 bases, and 9 bases lay in between.

This chain links TRBV18 with TRBJ2-3, with 7 bases lining up with TRBD1. The CDR3 is 15 amino acids. V lost 3 bases and J lost 0; bases outside the gene matches: 3. Looked up from germline, CDR1 is KGHSH and CDR2 is LQKENI. DNA for the CDR3: TGTGCCAGCTCACCCGGGACAGCTAGCACAGATACGCAGTATTTT. Its translation: CASSPGTASTDTQYF.

V is TRBV7-9 and J is TRBJ2-3; perhaps TRBD1 as D (5 bases). Germline loops: CDR1 SEHNR, CDR2 FQNEAQ (reference sequence). V gave up 5 bases and J gave up 0 bases, with 15 bases separating them. CDR3 size: 16 residues. The CDR3 nucleotides read TGTGCCAGCAGCGCCCGTTGGGGCACAAGCACAGATACGCAGTATTTT. Amino acids: CASSARWGTSTDTQYF.

The chain joins TRBV6-5 to TRBJ1-4, with 9 bases aligning to TRBD1. J was trimmed by 3 bases and V by 5 bases; bases with no gene match: 1. This CDR3 region has 14 residues. The V gene's germline CDR1 is MNHEY and CDR2 SVGAGI. CDR3 loop: CASSGTGSNEKLFF. DNA of the CDR3: TGTGCCAGCAGTGGGACAGGGTCTAATGAAAAACTGTTTTTT.